This record covers a single T cell receptor beta chain. Its antigen is unidentified. The data were taken from a study of cytomegalovirus exposure and HLA in healthy donors. The data were produced by immunoSEQ multiplex PCR, yet TCRdb's version contains in-frame clones alone and is incomplete. The sample lists tens of thousands of clones; approximately 94% were seen once. Study-wide results and caveats: Confirmation was obtained in vitro that a few CMV-associated chains are specific for CMV antigens.

Looked up from germline, CDR1 is SGHTA and CDR2 is FQGNSA. The ends were cut back, 4 bases at V and 1 base at J, with 11 bases in the middle. This CDR3 is built from 14 residues. The specimen was PBMCs. This clonotype was sampled from a man between 18 and 29 years old in good health and CMV-seropositive. This chain connects TRBV7-2 to TRBJ2-7, with D tentatively TRBD1 (6 bases). The DNA of the CDR3 is TGTGCCAGCAGCTCCCGGACAGAGTCCTACGAGCAGTACTTC. It encodes CASSSRTESYEQYF.